This T cell receptor beta chain was documented in a study of cytomegalovirus exposure and HLA in healthy donors. With regard to this clone: Its antigen is unknown.

Germline-derived CDR1 and CDR2 are MNHNY and SVGAGI (reference sequence). Trimming cost V 2 bases and J 0 bases; bases outside gene matches: 3. This CDR3 contains 15 residues. Points from the study as a whole: Exclusion as indistinguishable affected some V segments, including TRBV6-2 and TRBV6-3.

Amplification used 60 Vbeta primers and 13 Jbeta primers. Per the authors' pipeline: Among the unique TCR beta chains that a later analysis counted, 80 million to 100 million in all, 10 million to 13 million were shared. Sequenced by immunoSEQ multiplex PCR; TCRdb stores in-frame clones only, minus some. V, J and clone size were drawn from that table, and D and trimming were deduced from the DNA. The sample has some 150,000 clones, roughly 70% seen once. This chain links TRBV6-6 with TRBJ2-7; 8 bases align to TRBD1. The sample comprised PBMCs. This TCR was recovered from a woman aged 30 to 39 in good health and CMV-seronegative. For the CDR3, the DNA is TGTGCCAGCAGTTACGCCGGGACAGGCTCCTACGAGCAGTACTTC. This sequence encodes CASSYAGTGSYEQYF.